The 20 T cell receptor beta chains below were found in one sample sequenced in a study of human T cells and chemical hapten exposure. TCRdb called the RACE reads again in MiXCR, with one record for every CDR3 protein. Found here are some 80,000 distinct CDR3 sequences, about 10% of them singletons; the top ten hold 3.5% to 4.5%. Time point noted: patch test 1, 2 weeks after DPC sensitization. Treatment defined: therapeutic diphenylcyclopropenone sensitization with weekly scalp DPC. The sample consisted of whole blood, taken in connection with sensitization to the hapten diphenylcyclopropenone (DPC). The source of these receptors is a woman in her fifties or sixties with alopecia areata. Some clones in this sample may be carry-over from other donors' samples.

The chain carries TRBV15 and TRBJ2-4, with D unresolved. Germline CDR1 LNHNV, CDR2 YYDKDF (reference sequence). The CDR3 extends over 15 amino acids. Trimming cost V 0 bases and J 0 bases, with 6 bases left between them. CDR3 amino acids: CATSRDQSAKNIQYF. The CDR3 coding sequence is TGTGCCACCAGCAGAGATCAGTCAGCCAAAAACATTCAGTACTTC.

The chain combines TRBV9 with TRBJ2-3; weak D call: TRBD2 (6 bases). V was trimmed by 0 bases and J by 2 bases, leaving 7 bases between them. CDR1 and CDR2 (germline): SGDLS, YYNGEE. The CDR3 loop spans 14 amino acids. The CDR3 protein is CASSVAGDTDTQYF. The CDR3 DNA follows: TGTGCCAGCAGCGTAGCGGGGGACACAGATACGCAGTATTTT.

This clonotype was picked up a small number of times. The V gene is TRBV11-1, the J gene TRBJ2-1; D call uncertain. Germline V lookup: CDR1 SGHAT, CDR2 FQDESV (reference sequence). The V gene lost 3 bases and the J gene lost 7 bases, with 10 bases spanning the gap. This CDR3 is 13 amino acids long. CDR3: CASSLLRWNEQFF. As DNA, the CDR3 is TGTGCCAGCAGCTTGCTAAGGTGGAATGAGCAGTTCTTC. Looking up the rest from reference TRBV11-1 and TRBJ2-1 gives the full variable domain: EAEVAQSPRYKITEKSQAVAFWCDPISGHATLYWYRQILGQGPELLVQFQDESVVDDSQLPKDRFSAERLKGVDSTLKIQPAELGDSAMYLCASSLLRWNEQFFGPGTRLTVL.

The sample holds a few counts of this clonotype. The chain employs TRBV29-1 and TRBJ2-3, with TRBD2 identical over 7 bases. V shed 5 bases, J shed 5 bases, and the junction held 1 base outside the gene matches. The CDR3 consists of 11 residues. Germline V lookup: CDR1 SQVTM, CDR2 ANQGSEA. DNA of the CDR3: TGCAGCGTTTGGGGGGGAGATACGCAGTATTTT. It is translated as CSVWGGDTQYF.

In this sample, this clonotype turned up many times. CDR3 in amino acids: CASKTSTNEKLFF. The CDR3 DNA is TGTGCCAGTAAAACATCAACTAATGAAAAACTGTTTTTT. V gene TRBV2 combines with J gene TRBJ1-4; D unresolved. The CDR3 totals 13 residues. Trimming removed 9 bases at V and 0 bases at J, with 8 bases between. Germline CDR1 is SNHLY and CDR2 is FYNNEI.

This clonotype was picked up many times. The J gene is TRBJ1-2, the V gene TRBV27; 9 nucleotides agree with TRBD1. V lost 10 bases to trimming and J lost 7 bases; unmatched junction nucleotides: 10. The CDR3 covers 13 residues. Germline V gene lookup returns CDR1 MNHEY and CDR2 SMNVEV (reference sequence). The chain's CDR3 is CATKTGGDGGYTF. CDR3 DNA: TGTGCCACCAAGACAGGGGGGGACGGTGGCTACACCTTC.

CDR3 protein: CASSLGPSIAPQHF. In nucleotides, the CDR3 is TGTGCCAGCAGCTTAGGTCCCAGCATTGCACCCCAGCATTTT. The chain carries TRBV7-2 and TRBJ1-5, with D hard to call. The CDR3 is made up of 14 amino acids. CDR1 and CDR2 (germline): SGHTA, FQGNSA. V was pared by 1 base and J by 10 bases, with 14 bases between.

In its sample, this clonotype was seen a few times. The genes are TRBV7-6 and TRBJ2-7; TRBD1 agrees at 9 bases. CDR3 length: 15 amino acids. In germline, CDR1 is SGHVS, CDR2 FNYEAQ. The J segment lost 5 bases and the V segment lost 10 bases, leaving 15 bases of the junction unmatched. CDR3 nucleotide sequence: TGTGCCAATACCTACCCTCCGGGACAGGGCGACGAGCAGTACTTC. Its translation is CANTYPPGQGDEQYF.

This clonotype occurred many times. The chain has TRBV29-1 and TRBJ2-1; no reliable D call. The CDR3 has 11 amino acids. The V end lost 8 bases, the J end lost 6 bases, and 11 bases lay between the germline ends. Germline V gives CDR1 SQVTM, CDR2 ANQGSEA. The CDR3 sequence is CSLLAFNEQFF. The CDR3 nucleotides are TGCAGCCTACTGGCCTTCAATGAGCAGTTCTTC.

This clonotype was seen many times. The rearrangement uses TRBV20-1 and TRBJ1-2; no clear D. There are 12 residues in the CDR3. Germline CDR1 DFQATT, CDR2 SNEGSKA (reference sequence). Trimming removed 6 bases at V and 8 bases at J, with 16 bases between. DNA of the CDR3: TGCAGTGCGCATTATCGGGATCACGGCTACACCTTC. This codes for CSAHYRDHGYTF.

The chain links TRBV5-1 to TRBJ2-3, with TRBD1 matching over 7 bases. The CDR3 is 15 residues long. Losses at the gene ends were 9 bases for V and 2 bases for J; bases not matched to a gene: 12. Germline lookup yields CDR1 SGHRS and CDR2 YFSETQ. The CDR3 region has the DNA TGCGCCACCCGGGATAGGGGGCAAATCACAGATACGCAGTATTTT. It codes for CATRDRGQITDTQYF.

For the CDR3, the DNA is TGCAGTGCCCGTGGGACGGTAGATCAGCCCCAGCATTTT. This sequence encodes CSARGTVDQPQHF. The chain employs TRBV20-1 and TRBJ1-5; weak D call: TRBD1 (5 bases). With 6 bases removed from V and 5 bases from J, the gap between germline ends came to 14 bases. There are 13 residues in the CDR3. From germline, CDR1 is DFQATT and CDR2 SNEGSKA (reference sequence).

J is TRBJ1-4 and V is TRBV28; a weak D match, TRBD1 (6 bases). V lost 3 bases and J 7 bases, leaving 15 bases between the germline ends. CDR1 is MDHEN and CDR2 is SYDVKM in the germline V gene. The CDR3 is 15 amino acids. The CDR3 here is CASSFPNRGVEKLFF. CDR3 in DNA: TGTGCCAGCAGTTTCCCCAATAGGGGGGTTGAAAAACTGTTTTTT.

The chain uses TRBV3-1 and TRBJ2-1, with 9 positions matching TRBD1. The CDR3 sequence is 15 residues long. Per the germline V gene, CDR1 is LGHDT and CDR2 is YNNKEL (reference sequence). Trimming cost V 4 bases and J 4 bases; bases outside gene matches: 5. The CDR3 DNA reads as TGTGCCAGCAGCCCGAGGACAGGGGCGTACAATGAGCAGTTCTTC. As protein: CASSPRTGAYNEQFF.

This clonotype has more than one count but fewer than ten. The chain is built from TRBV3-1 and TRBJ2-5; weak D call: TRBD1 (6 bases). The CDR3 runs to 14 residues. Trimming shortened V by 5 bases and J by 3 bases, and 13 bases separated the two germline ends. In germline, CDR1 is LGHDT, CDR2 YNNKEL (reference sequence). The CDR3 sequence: CASSYWGQEETQYF. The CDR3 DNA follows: TGTGCCAGCAGCTATTGGGGACAAGAAGAGACCCAGTACTTC.

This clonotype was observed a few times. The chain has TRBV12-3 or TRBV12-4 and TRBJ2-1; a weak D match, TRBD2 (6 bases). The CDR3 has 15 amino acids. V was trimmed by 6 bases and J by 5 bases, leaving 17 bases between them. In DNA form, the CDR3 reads TGTGCCAGCAGCCCACTAGCCATGGTCCACAATGAGCAGTTCTTC. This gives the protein CASSPLAMVHNEQFF.

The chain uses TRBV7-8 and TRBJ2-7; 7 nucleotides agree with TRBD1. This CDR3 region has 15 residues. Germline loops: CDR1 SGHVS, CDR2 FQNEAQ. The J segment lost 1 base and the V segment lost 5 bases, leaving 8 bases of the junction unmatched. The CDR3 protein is CASSPRQGGSYEQYF. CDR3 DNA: TGTGCCAGCAGCCCCCGACAGGGTGGGTCCTACGAGCAGTACTTC.

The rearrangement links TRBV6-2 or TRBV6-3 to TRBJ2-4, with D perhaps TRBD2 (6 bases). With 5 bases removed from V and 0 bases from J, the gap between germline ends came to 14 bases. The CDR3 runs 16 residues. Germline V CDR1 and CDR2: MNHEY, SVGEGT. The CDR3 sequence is CASSQAGYLAKNIQYF. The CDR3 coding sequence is TGTGCCAGCAGTCAGGCGGGGTACCTAGCCAAAAACATTCAGTACTTC.

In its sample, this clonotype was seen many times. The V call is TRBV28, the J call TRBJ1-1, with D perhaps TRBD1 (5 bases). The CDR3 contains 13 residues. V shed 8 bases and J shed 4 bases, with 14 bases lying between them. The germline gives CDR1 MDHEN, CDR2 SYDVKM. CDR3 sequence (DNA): TGTGCCAGCCAGGGTGGGGGAAGCACTGAAGCTTTCTTT. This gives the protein CASQGGGSTEAFF. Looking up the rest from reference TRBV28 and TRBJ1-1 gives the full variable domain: DVKVTQSSRYLVKRTGEKVFLECVQDMDHENMFWYRQDPGLGLRLIYFSYDVKMKEKGDIPEGYSVSREKKERFSLILESASTNQTSMYLCASQGGGSTEAFFGQGTRLTVV.

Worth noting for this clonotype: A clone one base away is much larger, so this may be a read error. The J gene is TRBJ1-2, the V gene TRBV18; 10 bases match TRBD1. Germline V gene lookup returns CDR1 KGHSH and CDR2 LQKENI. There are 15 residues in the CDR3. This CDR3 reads CASSRDRGPPYGCTF. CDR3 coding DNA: TGTGCCAGCTCACGAGACAGGGGGCCTCCCTATGGCTGCACCTTC.